The TCR beta chain described here comes from a study of blood T cell repertoires in COVID-19. Study as a whole: Sample material is recorded as cDNA or gDNA derived from T cells, B-cell-depleted T cells, or PBMCs.

The CDR3 covers 13 residues. V dropped 7 bases and J dropped 1 base, with 9 bases sitting between them. Germline loops: CDR1 SGHRS, CDR2 YFSETQ. Study processing details: Estimated nucleated cell counts came from reference gene primer amplification. Sequencing was performed with immunoSEQ multiplex PCR; in TCRdb, only in-frame clones are kept and a portion is missing. That table furnishes V, J and clone size, whereas the DNA furnished D and trimming. This table has 75,000 to 80,000 clones, roughly 88% appearing once. The chain recombines TRBV5-1 with TRBJ1-3; the D gene is possibly TRBD1 (5 bases). This receptor was identified in a human donor in a cohort sampled during active COVID-19. Source material: peripheral blood. The CDR3 reads CASYQGSGNTIYF. The DNA of the CDR3 is TGCGCCAGCTACCAGGGTTCTGGAAACACCATATATTTT.